This TCR beta chain was obtained from a study of cytomegalovirus exposure and HLA in healthy donors. Whole-study findings and limits: Analysis was carried out at a later point, and it linked a missense DCLRE1C variant to TCR beta V- and J-gene trimming.

The donors comprised healthy bone marrow donors. A word on this clone: What it recognizes is unknown.

The PCR made use of 60 Vbeta and 13 Jbeta primers. Clones were read by immunoSEQ multiplex PCR, and TCRdb kept only the in-frame ones, dropping some. The table has fewer than 200,000 clones, approximately 80% seen once. V lost 2 bases to trimming and J lost 4 bases, with 13 bases between them. This CDR3 contains 15 residues. Per the germline V gene, CDR1 is SGDLS and CDR2 is YYNGEE. The sample consisted of PBMCs. This TCR came from a woman aged 18-29 years in good health and CMV-seronegative. The J gene is TRBJ2-1, the V gene TRBV9, with a weak D call TRBD2 (6 bases). The CDR3 coding sequence is TGTGCCAGCAGCGTGACGGGAGATAGGTACAATGAGCAGTTCTTC. It specifies CASSVTGDRYNEQFF.